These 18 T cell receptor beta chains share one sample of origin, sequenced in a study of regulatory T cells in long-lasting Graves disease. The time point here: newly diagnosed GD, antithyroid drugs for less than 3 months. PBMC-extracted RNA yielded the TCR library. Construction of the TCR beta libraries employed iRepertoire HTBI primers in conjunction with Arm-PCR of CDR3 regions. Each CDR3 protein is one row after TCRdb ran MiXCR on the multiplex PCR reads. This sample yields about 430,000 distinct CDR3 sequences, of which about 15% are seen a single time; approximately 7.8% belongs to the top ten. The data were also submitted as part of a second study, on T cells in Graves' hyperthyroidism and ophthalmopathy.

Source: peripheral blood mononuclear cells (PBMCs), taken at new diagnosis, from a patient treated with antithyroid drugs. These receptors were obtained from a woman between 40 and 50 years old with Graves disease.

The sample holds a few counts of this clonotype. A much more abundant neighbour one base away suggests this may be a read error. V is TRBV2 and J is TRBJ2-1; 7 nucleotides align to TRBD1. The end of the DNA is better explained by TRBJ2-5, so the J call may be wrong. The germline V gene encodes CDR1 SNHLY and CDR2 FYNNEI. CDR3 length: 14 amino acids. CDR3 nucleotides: TGTGCCAGCTCAGCGGACAGGTCCTCGGAGGCCCAGTACTTC. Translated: CASSADRSSEAQYF.

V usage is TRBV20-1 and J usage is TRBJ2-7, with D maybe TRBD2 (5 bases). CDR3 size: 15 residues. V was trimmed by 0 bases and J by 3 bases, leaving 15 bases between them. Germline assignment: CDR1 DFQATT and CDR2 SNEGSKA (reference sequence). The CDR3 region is CSARDREGFVYEQYF. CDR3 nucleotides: TGCAGTGCTAGAGATCGCGAGGGATTTGTCTACGAGCAGTACTTC.

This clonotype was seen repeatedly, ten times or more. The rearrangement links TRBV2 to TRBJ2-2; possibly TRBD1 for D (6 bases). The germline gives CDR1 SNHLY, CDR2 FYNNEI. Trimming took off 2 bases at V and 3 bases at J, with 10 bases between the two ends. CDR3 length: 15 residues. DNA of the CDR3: TGTGCCAGCAGTGAACAGGGGTTGGACACCGGGGAGCTGTTTTTT. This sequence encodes CASSEQGLDTGELFF.

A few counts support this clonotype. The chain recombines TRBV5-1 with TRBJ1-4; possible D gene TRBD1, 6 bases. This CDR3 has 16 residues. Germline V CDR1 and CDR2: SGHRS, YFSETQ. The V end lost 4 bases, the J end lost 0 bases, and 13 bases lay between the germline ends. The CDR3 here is CASSRAGTTTNEKLFF. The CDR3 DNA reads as TGCGCCAGCAGCCGAGCCGGGACAACAACTAATGAAAAACTGTTTTTT.

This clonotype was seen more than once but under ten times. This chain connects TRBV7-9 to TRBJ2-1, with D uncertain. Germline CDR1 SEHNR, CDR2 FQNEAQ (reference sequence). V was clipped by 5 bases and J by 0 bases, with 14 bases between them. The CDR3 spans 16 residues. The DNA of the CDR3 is TGTGCCAGCAGCCAAGATCTAGAGCGCTCCTACAATGAGCAGTTCTTC. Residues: CASSQDLERSYNEQFF. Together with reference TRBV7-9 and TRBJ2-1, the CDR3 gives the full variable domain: DTGVSQNPRHKITKRGQNVTFRCDPISEHNRLYWYRQTLGQGPEFLTYFQNEAQLEKSRLLSDRFSAERPKGSFSTLEIQRTEQGDSAMYLCASSQDLERSYNEQFFGPGTRLTVL.

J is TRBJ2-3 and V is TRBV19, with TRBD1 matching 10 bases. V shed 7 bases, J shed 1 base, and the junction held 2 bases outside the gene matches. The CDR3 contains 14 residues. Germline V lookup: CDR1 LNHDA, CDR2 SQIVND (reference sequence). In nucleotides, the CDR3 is TGTGCCAGTATGGACAGGGGGGGCACAGATACGCAGTATTTT. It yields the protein CASMDRGGTDTQYF.

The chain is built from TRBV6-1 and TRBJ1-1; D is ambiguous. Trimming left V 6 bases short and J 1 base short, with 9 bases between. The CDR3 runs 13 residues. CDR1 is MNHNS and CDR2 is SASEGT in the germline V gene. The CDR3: CASSQIRNTEAFF. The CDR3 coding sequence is TGTGCCAGCAGCCAAATTCGGAACACTGAAGCTTTCTTT.

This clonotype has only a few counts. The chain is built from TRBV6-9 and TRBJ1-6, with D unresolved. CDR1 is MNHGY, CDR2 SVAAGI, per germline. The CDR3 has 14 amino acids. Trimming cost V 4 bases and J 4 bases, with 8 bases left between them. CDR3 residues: CASSSTQYNSPLHF. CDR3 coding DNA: TGTGCCAGCAGTTCGACTCAATATAATTCACCCCTCCACTTT.

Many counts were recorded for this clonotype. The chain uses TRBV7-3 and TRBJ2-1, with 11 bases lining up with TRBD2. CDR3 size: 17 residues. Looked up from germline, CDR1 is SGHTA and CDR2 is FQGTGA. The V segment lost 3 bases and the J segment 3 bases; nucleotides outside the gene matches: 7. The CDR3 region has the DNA TGTGCCAGCAGCTTTACTAGCGGGAGTTCCTACTACAATGAGCAGTTCTTC. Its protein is CASSFTSGSSYYNEQFF.

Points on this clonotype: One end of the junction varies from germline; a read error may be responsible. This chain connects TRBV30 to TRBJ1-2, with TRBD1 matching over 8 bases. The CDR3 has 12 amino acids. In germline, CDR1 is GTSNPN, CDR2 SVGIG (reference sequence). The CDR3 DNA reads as TGTGCCTGGAGTGTAAGCGGGGGCAGGGGGCTCTTC. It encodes CAWSVSGGRGLF.

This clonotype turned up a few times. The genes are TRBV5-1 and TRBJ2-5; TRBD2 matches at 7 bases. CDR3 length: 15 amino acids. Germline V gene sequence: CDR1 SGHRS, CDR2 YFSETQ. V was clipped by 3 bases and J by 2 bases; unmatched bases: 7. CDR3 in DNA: TGCGCCAGCAGCTCAACCGGGACTACTCAAGAGACCCAGTACTTC. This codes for CASSSTGTTQETQYF.

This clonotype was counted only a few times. CDR3 DNA sequence: TGCGCCAGCAGCTTGGTAGCTAGCGGGCTTCAACGCAGCTCCTACGAGCAGTACTTC. It specifies CASSLVASGLQRSSYEQYF. V gene TRBV5-1 combines with J gene TRBJ2-7, with 8 bases identical to TRBD2. This CDR3 spans 19 amino acids. From germline, CDR1 is SGHRS and CDR2 YFSETQ. Germline trimming cut 0 bases from V and 0 bases from J; bases unmatched to any gene: 14.

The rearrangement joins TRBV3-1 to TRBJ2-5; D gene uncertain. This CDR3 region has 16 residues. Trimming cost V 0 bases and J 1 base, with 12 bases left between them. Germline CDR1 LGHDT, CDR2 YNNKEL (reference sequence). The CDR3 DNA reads TGTGCCAGCAGCCAAGACACTAAGCCCTTCCAAGAGACCCAGTACTTC. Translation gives CASSQDTKPFQETQYF.

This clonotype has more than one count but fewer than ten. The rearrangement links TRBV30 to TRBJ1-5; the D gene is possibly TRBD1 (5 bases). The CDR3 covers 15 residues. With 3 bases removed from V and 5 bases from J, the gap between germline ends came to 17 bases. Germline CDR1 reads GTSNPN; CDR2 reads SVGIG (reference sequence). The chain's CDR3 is CAWSVGDPRDQPQHF. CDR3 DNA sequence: TGTGCCTGGAGCGTGGGGGACCCTAGAGATCAGCCCCAGCATTTT. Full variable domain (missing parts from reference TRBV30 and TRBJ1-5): SQTIHQWPATLVQPVGSPLSLECTVEGTSNPNLYWYRQAAGRGLQLLFYSVGIGQISSEVPQNLSASRPQDRQFILSSKKLLLSDSGFYLCAWSVGDPRDQPQHFGDGTRLSIL.

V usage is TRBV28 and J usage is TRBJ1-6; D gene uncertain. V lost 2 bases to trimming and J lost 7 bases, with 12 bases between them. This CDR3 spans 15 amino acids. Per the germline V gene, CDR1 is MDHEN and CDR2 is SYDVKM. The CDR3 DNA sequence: TGTGCCAGCAGTTTAAACTCATTGTCGAATTCACCCCTCCACTTT. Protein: CASSLNSLSNSPLHF.

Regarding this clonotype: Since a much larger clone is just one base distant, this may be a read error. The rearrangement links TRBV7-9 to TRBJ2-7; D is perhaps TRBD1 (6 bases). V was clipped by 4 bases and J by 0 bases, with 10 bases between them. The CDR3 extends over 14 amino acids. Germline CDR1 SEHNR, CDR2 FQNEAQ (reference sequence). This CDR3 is CASSSWDNSYEQYF. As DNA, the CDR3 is TGTGCCAGCAGCTCCTGGGACAACTCCTACGAGCAGTACTTC.

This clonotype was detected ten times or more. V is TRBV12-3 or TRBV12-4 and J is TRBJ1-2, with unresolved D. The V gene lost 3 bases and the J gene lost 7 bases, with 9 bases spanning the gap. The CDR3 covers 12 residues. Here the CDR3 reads CASSLQGRGYTF. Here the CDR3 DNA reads TGTGCCAGCAGTTTGCAAGGGCGTGGCTACACCTTC.

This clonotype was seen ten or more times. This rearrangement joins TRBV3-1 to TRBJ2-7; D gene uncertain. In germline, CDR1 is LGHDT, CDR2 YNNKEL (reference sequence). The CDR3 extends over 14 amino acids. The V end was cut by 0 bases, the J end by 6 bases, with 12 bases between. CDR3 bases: TGTGCCAGCAGCCAAGACCCGACGCGTGGCGAGCAGTACTTC. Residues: CASSQDPTRGEQYF.